The 28 T cell receptor beta chains listed next were all sequenced from one sample in a study of read filtering for tumor transcriptome and immune sequencing. Molecular barcoded adaptors covering alpha/delta and beta/gamma chains were used on roughly 400 ng RNA. TCRdb reprocessed the reads with MiXCR, giving one entry per CDR3 protein. Among 35,000 to 40,000 distinct CDR3 sequences listed, roughly an eighth were seen once. Specimen: a population of CD138-negative cells sorted from bone marrow. Source of these receptors: a donor aged 40 or over with multiple myeloma.

The sample holds many counts of this clonotype. The junction departs from germline at one end; a sequencing error may be responsible. The chain is built from TRBV7-7 and TRBJ2-5; 8 bases map to TRBD1. The CDR3 loop spans 15 amino acids. The germline V gene encodes CDR1 SSHAT and CDR2 FNYEAQ (reference sequence). The CDR3 nucleotides read TGTGCTAGCAGCTTAGACAGGGGAAGGCAAGAGACCCAGTACTTC. Its protein product is CASSLDRGRQETQYF.

This clonotype occurred many times. The chain joins TRBV6-2 or TRBV6-3 to TRBJ1-1; weak D call: TRBD1 (5 bases). The V and J ends lost 2 bases and 6 bases respectively, with 13 bases between them. CDR1 and CDR2 (germline): MNHEY, SVGEGT. CDR3 length: 14 residues. In nucleotides, the CDR3 is TGTGCCAGCAGTTACAGGGGCGCCGGCTCTGAAGCTTTCTTT. This codes for CASSYRGAGSEAFF.

Remarks on this clonotype: A much larger clone differs from this one at a single base, so this may be a read error. The chain recombines TRBV3-1 with TRBJ1-5, with D perhaps matching TRBD1 (6 bases). The CDR3 covers 14 residues. CDR1 is LGHDT, CDR2 YNNKEL, per germline (reference sequence). The CDR3 DNA follows: TGTGCCAGCAGCAACGGACAGAACGGTCAGTCCCAGCATTTT. Protein: CASSNGQNGQSQHF.

With regard to this clonotype: A much bigger clone sits one base away, suggesting this may be a read error. J is TRBJ2-5 and V is TRBV4-3; 8 bases map to TRBD2. V lost 1 base and J lost 7; bases outside the gene matches: 11. CDR3 length equals 16 residues. CDR1 is LGHNA and CDR2 is YSLEER in the germline V gene. The CDR3 DNA reads TGCGCCAGCAGCCAAGGCACTAGCGGAGCCCTAGTGACCCAGTACTTC. Its protein is CASSQGTSGALVTQYF.

This clonotype was seen only a few times. Being one base from a much bigger clone, this may be a read error. The rearrangement uses TRBV4-1 and TRBJ1-4, with unresolved D. Germline V gives CDR1 MGHRA, CDR2 YSYEKL. CDR3 size: 12 residues. This chain's CDR3 is CASSQPYEKRFF. The CDR3 DNA reads TGCGCCAGCAGCCAACCGTATGAAAAACGGTTTTTT.

This clonotype was recorded a few times. This chain uses TRBV5-4 with TRBJ2-5; 8 positions match TRBD1. V shed 6 bases and J 5 bases; nucleotides not matched to a gene: 9. CDR1 SGHNT and CDR2 YYREEE come from the germline V gene (reference sequence). This CDR3 has 14 amino acids. CDR3 residues: CASMMTGADETQYF. CDR3 coding DNA: TGTGCCAGCATGATGACAGGGGCTGATGAGACCCAGTACTTC.

This clonotype was seen ten or more times. The CDR3 region is CASSRTEYEQYF. CDR3 in DNA: TGTGCCAGCAGCCGCACAGAATACGAGCAGTACTTC. The chain uses TRBV28 and TRBJ2-7, with D unresolved. Trimming removed 6 bases from V and 4 bases from J, with 10 bases in between. Germline V gene lookup returns CDR1 MDHEN and CDR2 SYDVKM. The CDR3 spans 12 residues.

The DNA of the CDR3 is TGTGCCAGCAGTGCCTCCGGCGGAGAAAACATTCAGTACTTC. Its protein is CASSASGGENIQYF. The chain combines TRBV2 with TRBJ2-4; D not certain. Germline V gives CDR1 SNHLY, CDR2 FYNNEI. Trimming shortened V by 4 bases and J by 5 bases, and 12 bases separated the two germline ends. CDR3 length: 14 residues.

In the case of this clonotype: The likely explanation is a read error, given a far larger clone one base away. The chain is built from TRBV7-8 and TRBJ2-2, with 9 bases lining up with TRBD1. CDR1 and CDR2 (germline): SGHVS, FQNEAQ. The CDR3 has 15 residues. The DNA of the CDR3 is TGTGCCAGCAGCCGGCCCGGACAGGGGACCGGGAAGCTGTTTTTT. This gives the protein CASSRPGQGTGKLFF.

The V call is TRBV6-1, the J call TRBJ2-2; 7 bases map to TRBD1. J was trimmed by 6 bases and V by 6 bases; bases with no gene match: 19. The CDR3 contains 18 residues. Germline assignment: CDR1 MNHNS and CDR2 SASEGT. CDR3 coding DNA: TGTGCCAGCAGCCAAACGACAGGGAGCGGCTTGCTGGCCGGGGAGCTGTTTTTT. Translated, it gives CASSQTTGSGLLAGELFF.

At least ten counts were recorded for this clonotype. The gene calls are TRBV7-2 and TRBJ2-7; TRBD1 matches at 7 bases. Germline lookup yields CDR1 SGHTA and CDR2 FQGNSA. V gave up 5 bases and J gave up 1 base; unmatched junction bases: 8. The CDR3 is 15 residues long. This CDR3 reads CASSPRQGSSYEQYF. In nucleotides, the CDR3 is TGTGCCAGCAGCCCCCGACAGGGCAGTTCCTACGAGCAGTACTTC.

This clonotype was seen many times. The V gene is TRBV5-4, the J gene TRBJ2-1, with 13 bases fitting TRBD2. This CDR3 comprises 15 residues. Trimming cost V 4 bases and J 6 bases; bases outside gene matches: 4. The germline gives CDR1 SGHNT, CDR2 YYREEE (reference sequence). The CDR3 is CASSKTSGRSNEQFF. DNA of the CDR3: TGTGCCAGCAGCAAGACTAGCGGGAGGTCCAATGAGCAGTTCTTC.

This clonotype was recorded at least ten times. V usage is TRBV7-9 and J usage is TRBJ2-1, with 10 nucleotides matching TRBD2. V gave up 5 bases and J gave up 4 bases; unmatched junction bases: 5. CDR1 and CDR2 from the germline V gene are SEHNR and FQNEAQ (reference sequence). The CDR3 runs to 15 residues. CDR3 bases: TGTGCCAGCAGCCCCACTAGCGGGACATACAATGAGCAGTTCTTC. Its protein is CASSPTSGTYNEQFF.

In the case of this clonotype: This may be a read error, as it is one base from a much larger clone. The rearrangement uses TRBV6-1 and TRBJ2-1; D ambiguous. Germline assignment: CDR1 MNHNS and CDR2 SASEGT. The CDR3 sequence is 12 residues long. The CDR3 DNA reads as TGTGCCAGCAGCTCACACTACAATGGGCAGTTCTTC. This codes for CASSSHYNGQFF.

This clonotype counts as medium-sized (0.01 to 0.1%). The V call is TRBV20-1, the J call TRBJ2-3; D perhaps matches TRBD1 (5 bases). There are 17 residues in the CDR3. Trimming took 0 bases from V and 2 from J, leaving 18 bases between them. Germline loops: CDR1 DFQATT, CDR2 SNEGSKA (reference sequence). The CDR3 reads CSARDLDTGSHTDTQYF. The CDR3 DNA follows: TGCAGTGCTAGAGATTTGGACACCGGCTCCCACACAGATACGCAGTATTTT.

This clonotype was counted ten times or more. J is TRBJ2-1 and V is TRBV15; 10 nucleotides match TRBD1. The CDR3 has 16 amino acids. CDR1 is LNHNV, CDR2 YYDKDF, per germline (reference sequence). V was clipped by 1 base and J by 3 bases; unmatched bases: 3. CDR3 amino acids: CATSRGQGAFYNEQFF. CDR3 bases: TGTGCCACCAGCAGAGGACAGGGGGCTTTCTACAATGAGCAGTTCTTC. Supplemented by reference TRBV15 and TRBJ2-1, the full variable domain reads DAMVIQNPRYQVTQFGKPVTLSCSQTLNHNVMYWYQQKSSQAPKLLFHYYDKDFNNEADTPDNFQSRRPNTSFCFLDIRSPGLGDTAMYLCATSRGQGAFYNEQFFGPGTRLTVL.

The chain uses TRBV20-1 and TRBJ2-5, with TRBD1 identical over 7 bases. The length of the CDR3 is 15 residues. J was trimmed by 4 bases and V by 5 bases; bases with no gene match: 13. Germline V gene sequence: CDR1 DFQATT, CDR2 SNEGSKA (reference sequence). CDR3 loop: CSAHGTVGGGETQYF. In DNA form, the CDR3 reads TGCAGTGCTCACGGGACAGTCGGTGGAGGAGAGACCCAGTACTTC.

This clonotype was counted ten times or more. This chain uses TRBV4-1 with TRBJ2-1; D call uncertain. The CDR3 totals 14 residues. V dropped 4 bases and J dropped 5 bases, with 12 bases sitting between them. Germline-derived CDR1 and CDR2 are MGHRA and YSYEKL. Here the CDR3 reads CASSRGRRNNEQFF. CDR3 coding DNA: TGCGCCAGCAGCCGCGGCCGGAGAAACAATGAGCAGTTCTTC.

As concerns this clonotype: This may be a read error, as it is one base from a much larger clone. V and J are TRBV7-3 and TRBJ2-5; D may correspond to TRBD1 or TRBD2 (5 bases each). Germline V lookup: CDR1 SGHTA, CDR2 FQGTGA. Trimming took off 0 bases at V and 3 bases at J, with 8 bases between the two ends. The CDR3 loop spans 14 amino acids. The CDR3 region has the DNA TGTGCCAGCAGCTTAACGAGGGGCGAAGAGACCCAGTACTTC. Amino acids: CASSLTRGEETQYF.

This clonotype was picked up many times. The genes are TRBV21-1 and TRBJ2-7; TRBD2 is taken as the D call from the table, unchecked against the DNA. TRBV21-1 is reported as a pseudogene. The CDR3 sequence is 14 residues long. The CDR3 loop is CARWGLALSYEQYF. The CDR3 coding sequence is TGTGCCAGGTGGGGACTAGCGCTTTCCTACGAGCAGTACTTC.

In the case of this clonotype: A read error may explain this, as a much larger clone is one base away. The chain employs TRBV9 and TRBJ2-2, with D possibly being TRBD2 (5 bases). This CDR3 is built from 16 residues. Trimming shortened V by 4 bases and J by 6 bases, and 19 bases separated the two germline ends. CDR1 and CDR2 from the germline V gene are SGDLS and YYNGEE. The CDR3 is CASSLRTGVNAGELFF. In DNA form, the CDR3 reads TGTGCCAGCAGCCTACGGACCGGGGTAAATGCCGGGGAGCTGTTTTTT. Together with reference TRBV9 and TRBJ2-2, the CDR3 gives the full variable domain: DSGVTQTPKHLITATGQRVTLRCSPRSGDLSVYWYQQSLDQGLQFLIQYYNGEERAKGNILERFSAQQFPDLHSELNLSSLELGDSALYFCASSLRTGVNAGELFFGEGSRLTVL.

A few counts support this clonotype. The chain couples TRBV11-2 to TRBJ2-4, with D unresolved. Germline V lookup: CDR1 SGHAT, CDR2 FQNNGV. The length of the CDR3 is 16 residues. Trimming shortened V by 1 base and J by 1 base, and 11 bases separated the two germline ends. The CDR3 DNA reads as TGTGCCAGCAGCTTAGTTCCAGGCTCGGCCAAAAACATTCAGTACTTC. Its translation: CASSLVPGSAKNIQYF.

This clonotype was observed at least ten times. This rearrangement joins TRBV19 to TRBJ1-2; D gene unclear. V was trimmed by 5 bases and J by 3 bases, leaving 7 bases between them. The CDR3 contains 12 residues. Germline CDR1 reads LNHDA; CDR2 reads SQIVND (reference sequence). The chain's CDR3 is CASSPTHYGYTF. The CDR3 coding sequence is TGTGCCAGTAGTCCTACCCACTATGGCTACACCTTC.

The rearrangement uses TRBV5-1 and TRBJ2-2; a possible D gene is TRBD2 (5 bases). V gave up 0 bases and J gave up 6 bases, with 12 bases separating them. The CDR3 is 15 residues long. Germline CDR1 reads SGHRS; CDR2 reads YFSETQ. The CDR3 is CASSLGGSHAGELFF. CDR3 nucleotides: TGCGCCAGCAGCTTGGGTGGGAGTCACGCCGGGGAGCTGTTTTTT.

In its sample, this clonotype was seen many times. The chain is built from TRBV28 and TRBJ2-1, with a weak D call TRBD2 (5 bases). The CDR3 loop spans 13 amino acids. V shed 3 bases and J shed 7 bases, with 10 bases lying between them. Germline CDR1 MDHEN, CDR2 SYDVKM. The CDR3: CASSFGAVNEQFF. The CDR3 DNA sequence: TGTGCCAGCAGTTTCGGAGCGGTTAATGAGCAGTTCTTC.

This clonotype was counted many times. The chain has TRBV29-1 and TRBJ2-5, with a tentative D call TRBD1 (5 bases). The V gene lost 2 bases and the J gene lost 2 bases, with 12 bases spanning the gap. Germline loops: CDR1 SQVTM, CDR2 ANQGSEA. The CDR3 sequence is 14 residues long. The CDR3 spells CSVELQGWQETQYF. The CDR3 DNA reads TGCAGCGTTGAACTCCAGGGTTGGCAAGAGACCCAGTACTTC.

Many counts were recorded for this clonotype. The chain uses TRBV10-3 and TRBJ2-1; 9 bases agree with TRBD2. Germline CDR1 ENHRY, CDR2 SYGVKD. V shed 9 bases and J 4 bases; nucleotides not matched to a gene: 4. The CDR3 has 13 residues. The CDR3 bases are TGTGCCATACGACTAGCGGATTACAATGAGCAGTTCTTC. The encoded protein is CAIRLADYNEQFF.

This clonotype was counted ten times or more. The chain combines TRBV2 with TRBJ2-2, with TRBD1 matching over 9 bases. Germline loops: CDR1 SNHLY, CDR2 FYNNEI. The CDR3 contains 15 residues. The J segment lost 3 bases and the V segment lost 7 bases, leaving 6 bases of the junction unmatched. The CDR3 DNA sequence: TGTGCCAGCACCCCCTGGGACAGGGACACCGGGGAGCTGTTTTTT. As protein: CASTPWDRDTGELFF.